A selection of T cell receptor beta chains follows, all from one sample in a study of blood T cell repertoires in COVID-19. Profiled with immunoSEQ multiplex PCR; TCRdb holds only in-frame clones, not every one. The sample holds 60,000 to 85,000 clones, 80% seen once. The specimen was peripheral blood. Every receptor here comes from a human donor in a cohort sampled during active COVID-19. Both conserved end residues are part of each CDR3. For some rows the clone size is stated as once, few or many, or as a class when expanded; others skip it.

>TRBJ2-5|.|TRBV6-4
CASSDTRDRGLLETQYF
>TRBJ1-4|.|TRBV7-8
CASSLALGLSNEKLFF
>TRBJ2-6|.|TRBV7-8
CASSFLGRTFSGANVLTF
>TRBJ2-3|.|TRBV24-1
CATSDLTLADTQYF
>TRBJ1-5|few|TRBV5-6
CASSLAGVVNQPQHF
>TRBJ2-2|.|TRBV29-1
CSTAWEGTGELFF
>TRBJ1-5|.|TRBV7-8
CASSPTSNQPQHF
>TRBJ1-2|.|TRBV28
CASSQGPPNYGYTF
>TRBJ1-3|.|TRBV3-1/TRBV3-2
CASSQRGNTIYF
>TRBJ2-3|.|TRBV19
CASRPGQGAYSTDTQYF
>TRBJ1-4|.|TRBV7-2
CASRHDRGSEKLFF
>TRBJ2-3|.|TRBV14
CASSPLAGGRTDTQYF
>TRBJ2-3|.|TRBV2
CASSDRDTQYF
>TRBJ1-2|.|TRBV30
CAWSVLRGGGYTF
>TRBJ2-3|.|TRBV7-2
CASSSSGLSTDTQYF
>TRBJ1-1|.|TRBV5-1
CASSIHRGNTEAFF
>TRBJ2-2|.|TRBV6-6
CASSWVSGTGELFF
>TRBJ2-3|.|TRBV30
CAWSAGQGHVDTQYF
>TRBJ2-7|.|TRBV27
CASSPDVRDRISYEQYF
>TRBJ2-1|.|TRBV5-1
CASSRTTSGSRNEQFF
>TRBJ1-1|.|TRBV30
CAWRGTGGTEAFF
>TRBJ2-1|.|TRBV28
CASSFGGAYEQFF
>TRBJ1-6|.|TRBV6-5
CASSSRTGIGSPLHF
>TRBJ2-3|.|TRBV6-5
CASMELGDTQYF
>TRBJ1-5|.|TRBV16
CASSQSGTGQLSQHF
>TRBJ1-6|.|TRBV4-3
CASSQGTVNSPLHF
>TRBJ2-5|.|TRBV9
CASSLRGLAGGRETQYF
>TRBJ2-1|.|TRBV5-1
CASSNRQEDEQFF
>TRBJ1-2|.|TRBV12-3/TRBV12-4
CASSRRYGYTF
>TRBJ1-1|.|TRBV5-5
CASSGGQSGQMNTEAFF
>TRBJ2-7|.|TRBV7-8
CASSLPARGASYEQYF
>TRBJ1-3|.|TRBV4-3
CASSPGTGISGNTIYF
>TRBJ2-5|.|TRBV3-1/TRBV3-2
CASSSRTSGGPRKTQYF
>TRBJ2-3|.|TRBV9
CASSTVALTDTQYF
>TRBJ2-5|.|TRBV4-2
CASSQDSGLAGGQETQYF
>TRBJ2-5|few|TRBV3-1/TRBV3-2
CASSPSHDTETQYF
>TRBJ1-2|.|TRBV7-8
CASSLNRINYGYTF
>TRBJ1-6|.|TRBV28
CASSLRSSPLHF
>TRBJ1-2|once|TRBV19
CASSPGQGLRGYTF
>TRBJ1-4|.|TRBV7-9
CASSYRQAATNEKLFF
>TRBJ2-2|.|TRBV24-1
CATSFLNTGELFF
>TRBJ1-1|.|TRBV15
CATSRDSGDTEAFF
>TRBJ2-1|.|TRBV6-2/TRBV6-3
CASSLTGSSYNEQFF
>TRBJ2-3|.|TRBV6-5
CASRRGADTQYF
>TRBJ1-4|.|TRBV11-2
CASSLTGGPRGNEKLFF
>TRBJ1-6|.|TRBV2
CASTSQDRGNSPLHF
>TRBJ1-2|.|TRBV7-2
CASSTYSGTGLYGYTF
>TRBJ1-2|.|TRBV30
CAWRTGMDYGYTF
>TRBJ2-2|.|TRBV6-6
CASSYRAGGTGELFF
>TRBJ1-5|.|TRBV27
CASSPLQGARTQPQHF
>TRBJ1-1|.|TRBV18
CASSPSPNTEAFF
>TRBJ1-6|.|TRBV6-5
CASSSYRGSALHF
>TRBJ1-4|once|TRBV7-2
CASSRQGPTNEKLFF
>TRBJ2-5|.|TRBV7-2
CASSLRGTRGIGGETQYF